This T cell receptor beta chain was recovered during a study of shared clonotypes between healthy human individuals. Study-level results: The study's rarefaction showed incomplete sorted-subset sequencing despite large depth. Few donors restricted represented genetic and exposure-history diversity.

The protocol was immunoSEQ multiplex PCR, while the TCRdb copy is restricted to in-frame clones and leaves out a portion. The table includes approximately 2.1 million clones, more than 85% detected once. Only Caucasian adults living in Nashville, Tennessee served as donors. As concerns this clone: Antigen: not known.

The V gene lost 5 bases and the J gene lost 6 bases, with 19 bases spanning the gap. The CDR3 loop spans 15 amino acids. The germline gives CDR1 SEHNR, CDR2 FQNEAQ (reference sequence). The specimen was naive CD4+ T cells from PBMCs. Indicated subset: CD45RA+ positively selected. The clonotype comes from a man in his late teens or twenties in good health. Some clones in this sample may be carry-over from other donors' samples. This sequence joins TRBV7-9 and TRBJ1-2; TRBD1 might be the D (5 bases). The CDR3 loop reads CASSPQTALGDGYTF. CDR3 bases: TGTGCCAGCAGCCCCCAGACAGCACTCGGGGATGGCTACACCTTC.